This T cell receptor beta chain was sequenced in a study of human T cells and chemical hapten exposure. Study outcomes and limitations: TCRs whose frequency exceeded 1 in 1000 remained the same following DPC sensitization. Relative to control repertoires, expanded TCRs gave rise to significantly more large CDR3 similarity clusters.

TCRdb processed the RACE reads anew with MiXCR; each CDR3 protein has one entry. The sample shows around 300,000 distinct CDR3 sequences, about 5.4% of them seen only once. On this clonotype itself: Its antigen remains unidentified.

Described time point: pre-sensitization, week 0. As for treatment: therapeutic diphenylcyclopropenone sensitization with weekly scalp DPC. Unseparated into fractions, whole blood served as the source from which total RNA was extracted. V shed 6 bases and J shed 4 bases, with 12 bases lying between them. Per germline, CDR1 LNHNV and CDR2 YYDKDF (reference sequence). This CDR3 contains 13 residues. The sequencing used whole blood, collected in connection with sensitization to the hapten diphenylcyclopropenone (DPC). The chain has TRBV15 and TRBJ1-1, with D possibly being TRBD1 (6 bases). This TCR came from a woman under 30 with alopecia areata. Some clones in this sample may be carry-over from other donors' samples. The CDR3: CATRPTGSTEAFF. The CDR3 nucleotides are TGTGCCACCAGACCAACAGGGAGCACTGAAGCTTTCTTT.